The 23 T cell receptor beta chains below were found in one sample sequenced in a study of T cells in Graves' hyperthyroidism and ophthalmopathy. TCR beta CDR3 sequences were amplified from RNA transcripts. The study used the HTBI primer set for a first-round RT-PCR of the TCR CDR3. TCRdb ran MiXCR on the multiplex PCR reads and lists one entry per CDR3 protein. The sample shows 700,000 or so distinct CDR3 sequences, around 13% of them seen only once. The sequenced sample consisted of blood. The origin of the receptors is a woman in her forties or fifties with Graves' ophthalmopathy.

The V call is TRBV2, the J call TRBJ2-3; TRBD1 or TRBD2 may be the D gene (7 bases each). Germline loops: CDR1 SNHLY, CDR2 FYNNEI. Trimming took 6 bases from V and 5 from J, leaving 15 bases between them. This CDR3 spans 14 amino acids. In DNA form, the CDR3 reads TGTGCCAGCAGCAGGGAGGGGGCAGAAGATACGCAGTATTTT. It translates to CASSREGAEDTQYF.

This clonotype was seen repeatedly, ten times or more. The V call is TRBV7-2, the J call TRBJ1-5; perhaps TRBD1 as D (5 bases). The CDR3 is made up of 16 amino acids. Trimming stripped 1 base from V and 0 bases from J, with 10 bases between. Germline CDR1 and CDR2: SGHTA and FQGNSA. DNA for the CDR3: TGTGCCAGCAGCTTAGAAGGGGTATATAGCAATCAGCCCCAGCATTTT. It translates to CASSLEGVYSNQPQHF.

The table lists this clonotype with a few counts. The V gene is TRBV24-1, the J gene TRBJ2-1, with 8 bases fitting TRBD2. The ends lost 9 bases at V and 6 bases at J; junction bases unmatched: 12. There are 15 residues in the CDR3. Germline loops: CDR1 KGHDR, CDR2 SFDVKD. The CDR3 is CATQMGSGIFNEQFF. Here the CDR3 DNA reads TGTGCCACCCAAATGGGTAGCGGGATCTTCAATGAGCAGTTCTTC.

This clonotype was seen only a few times. The chain carries TRBV20-1 and TRBJ1-3; tentative D call: TRBD1 (5 bases). The ends were cut back, 3 bases at V and 0 bases at J, with 18 bases in the middle. The germline V gene has CDR1 DFQATT and CDR2 SNEGSKA (reference sequence). This CDR3 contains 17 residues. CDR3 DNA sequence: TGCAGTGCTAGCCCCTCCGGGACGGCGTACTCTGGAAACACCATATATTTT. Amino acid sequence: CSASPSGTAYSGNTIYF.

A remark on this clonotype: A single base separates this from a much larger clone, so it may be a read error. The rearrangement links TRBV28 to TRBJ2-1; 8 nucleotides agree with TRBD2. Unmatched junction bases numbered 8, after V lost 3 bases and J lost 1 base. The CDR3 length is 17 residues. Per the germline V gene, CDR1 is MDHEN and CDR2 is SYDVKM. The CDR3 here is CASSLAVGTRSYNEQFF. CDR3 nucleotides: TGTGCCAGCAGTTTGGCTGTAGGGACTAGATCCTACAATGAGCAGTTCTTC.

This chain joins TRBV7-6 and TRBJ2-2; 15 bases agree with TRBD2. The CDR3 length is 18 residues. The germline CDR1 and CDR2 sequences are SGHVS and FNYEAQ. The V segment lost 4 bases and the J segment 3 bases; nucleotides outside the gene matches: 6. Here the CDR3 DNA reads TGTGCCAGCAGCTCCCGGACTAGCGGGAGGGGGTACACCGGGGAGCTGTTTTTT. Translated, it gives CASSSRTSGRGYTGELFF.

The gene calls are TRBV6-1 and TRBJ2-1, with 7 nucleotides matching TRBD2. The CDR3 sequence is 15 residues long. With 4 bases clipped from V and 5 bases from J, the junction kept 8 bases outside the gene matches. CDR1 MNHNS and CDR2 SASEGT come from the germline V gene. CDR3 nucleotide sequence: TGTGCCAGCAGTGGGGGACTACCGCCCAACAATGAGCAGTTCTTC. Protein: CASSGGLPPNNEQFF.

This clonotype has just a few counts. The chain combines TRBV7-2 with TRBJ1-3; 10 bases line up with TRBD1. This CDR3 has 17 amino acids. In germline, CDR1 is SGHTA, CDR2 FQGNSA. V lost 3 bases to trimming and J lost 0 bases; unmatched junction nucleotides: 5. The CDR3 DNA is TGTGCCAGCAGCTTTATGGGGACAGGGGCCTCTGGAAACACCATATATTTT. Encoded protein: CASSFMGTGASGNTIYF.

This clonotype showed up many times. The chain links TRBV5-1 to TRBJ2-1; D is possibly TRBD1 or TRBD2 (5 bases each). V dropped 6 bases and J dropped 4 bases, with 17 bases sitting between them. CDR3 length: 15 residues. CDR1 and CDR2 from the germline V gene are SGHRS and YFSETQ. The DNA of the CDR3 is TGCGCCAGCACAAGCCCGGGACCTTCATACAATGAGCAGTTCTTC. This codes for CASTSPGPSYNEQFF.

J is TRBJ1-6 and V is TRBV27; TRBD1 agrees at 7 bases. There are 15 residues in the CDR3. The germline CDR1 and CDR2 sequences are MNHEY and SMNVEV (reference sequence). V lost 3 bases and J lost 6; bases outside the gene matches: 5. The CDR3 DNA sequence: TGTGCCAGCAGTTTTTTTGACAGGGTTAATTCACCCCTCCACTTT. Encoded protein: CASSFFDRVNSPLHF.

This clonotype was counted between two and nine times. The V call is TRBV5-5, the J call TRBJ2-5; D remains unclear. The germline CDR1 and CDR2 sequences are SGHKS and YYEKEE (reference sequence). Trimming shortened V by 1 base and J by 1 base, and 8 bases separated the two germline ends. The CDR3 sequence is 14 residues long. The CDR3 loop is CASSLLQTQETQYF. For the CDR3, the DNA is TGTGCCAGCAGCTTGTTACAGACCCAAGAGACCCAGTACTTC.

V gene TRBV18 combines with J gene TRBJ2-7; D not certain. The germline gives CDR1 KGHSH, CDR2 LQKENI. Trimming removed 0 bases at V and 5 bases at J, with 17 bases between. The CDR3 is made up of 16 amino acids. The chain's CDR3 is CASSPPPTTGRDEQYF. The CDR3 DNA reads TGTGCCAGCTCACCACCCCCCACGACGGGTCGGGACGAGCAGTACTTC.

This clonotype was detected ten times or more. V is TRBV18 and J is TRBJ2-7; D might be TRBD1 or TRBD2, each matching 5 bases. The V gene's germline CDR1 is KGHSH and CDR2 LQKENI. V was shortened by 1 base and J by 5 bases, with 15 bases between the two germline ends. The CDR3 has 15 residues. CDR3: CASSPRRDEVHEQYF. CDR3 bases: TGTGCCAGCTCACCACGTCGGGACGAAGTCCACGAGCAGTACTTC.

This clonotype has more than one count but fewer than ten. The chain couples TRBV18 to TRBJ2-1; 12 nucleotides match TRBD2. The CDR3 spans 17 residues. Germline V CDR1 and CDR2: KGHSH, LQKENI. The J segment lost 4 bases and the V segment lost 2 bases, leaving 6 bases of the junction unmatched. CDR3 sequence reads: CASSPNLAGGLYNEQFF. CDR3 coding DNA: TGTGCCAGCTCACCAAATCTAGCGGGAGGGCTTTACAATGAGCAGTTCTTC. The complete variable domain, with remaining parts taken from reference TRBV18 and TRBJ2-1, reads NAGVMQNPRHLVRRRGQEARLRCSPMKGHSHVYWYRQLPEEGLKFMVYLQKENIIDESGMPKERFSAEFPKEGPSILRIQQVVRGDSAAYFCASSPNLAGGLYNEQFFGPGTRLTVL.

This clonotype was detected many times. V usage is TRBV28 and J usage is TRBJ1-1, with 8 bases aligning to TRBD1. There are 14 residues in the CDR3. V was clipped by 4 bases and J by 5 bases; unmatched bases: 6. Germline-derived CDR1 and CDR2 are MDHEN and SYDVKM. CDR3 protein: CASSSTGERTEAFF. As DNA, the CDR3 is TGTGCCAGCAGTTCGACAGGGGAGAGGACTGAAGCTTTCTTT.

There are many counts of this clonotype. The CDR3 DNA sequence: TGTGCCAGCAGTCGGGACAGAGCAGTCTACAATGAGCAGTTCTTC. Its protein is CASSRDRAVYNEQFF. The chain couples TRBV12-3 or TRBV12-4 to TRBJ2-1; 7 positions agree with TRBD1. The CDR3 covers 15 residues. The V gene end was trimmed by 5 bases and the J gene end by 3 bases; junction bases not matched to a gene: 7.

This clonotype was observed a handful of times. CDR3 in amino acids: CSVGGVVETGPVPDNEQFF. CDR3 sequence (DNA): TGCAGCGTTGGAGGGGTTGTTGAAACGGGACCGGTCCCCGACAATGAGCAGTTCTTC. V is TRBV29-1 and J is TRBJ2-1; D possibly uses TRBD1 or TRBD2 (5 bases each). CDR1 is SQVTM and CDR2 is ANQGSEA in the germline V gene. Trimming removed 4 bases at V and 5 bases at J, with 30 bases between. This CDR3 contains 19 residues.

This chain uses TRBV12-3 or TRBV12-4 with TRBJ2-7, with 8 bases fitting TRBD1. Losses at the gene ends were 6 bases for V and 3 bases for J; bases not matched to a gene: 10. The CDR3 loop spans 15 amino acids. The CDR3 reads CASSHPDRARYEQYF. The CDR3 DNA reads TGTGCCAGCAGCCACCCGGACAGGGCGCGCTACGAGCAGTACTTC.

This clonotype occurred many times. The chain is built from TRBV12-3 or TRBV12-4 and TRBJ1-5; weak D call: TRBD1 (5 bases). The CDR3 is 17 residues long. V lost 3 bases and J lost 2, with 17 bases in between. For the CDR3, the DNA is TGTGCCAGCAGTTTTTTTGGGGGGAGGCCGGGCAATCAGCCCCAGCATTTT. Encoded protein: CASSFFGGRPGNQPQHF.

The chain recombines TRBV7-8 with TRBJ2-7, with 8 bases aligning to TRBD2. The length of the CDR3 is 18 residues. V dropped 5 bases and J dropped 6; count of bases not matched to a gene: 21. Germline loops: CDR1 SGHVS, CDR2 FQNEAQ. The CDR3 nucleotides are TGTGCCAGCAGCACCTATTCCCGATTAGCGGGGACCGGGGGCGAGCAGTACTTC. This codes for CASSTYSRLAGTGGEQYF. The variable domain in full, with the rest retrieved from reference TRBV7-8 and TRBJ2-7, is GAGVSQSPRYKVAKRGQDVALRCDPISGHVSLFWYQQALGQGPEFLTYFQNEAQLDKSGLPSDRFFAERPEGSVSTLKIQRTQQEDSAVYLCASSTYSRLAGTGGEQYFGPGTRLTVT.

This chain connects TRBV5-1 to TRBJ2-7; D might be TRBD1 (5 bases). Per germline, CDR1 SGHRS and CDR2 YFSETQ. The CDR3 has 16 amino acids. Trimming shortened V by 2 bases and J by 1 base, and 16 bases separated the two germline ends. CDR3 loop: CASSFLFQTASYEQYF. The CDR3 DNA sequence: TGCGCCAGCAGCTTCTTATTCCAGACAGCGTCCTACGAGCAGTACTTC.

For this clonotype: A read error may be the cause here, since a much bigger clone is one base away. This chain joins TRBV4-1 and TRBJ2-5; TRBD2 aligns across 9 bases. The V gene end was trimmed by 0 bases and the J gene end by 7 bases; junction bases not matched to a gene: 6. CDR1 and CDR2 (germline): MGHRA, YSYEKL. The CDR3 totals 15 residues. Written as DNA, the CDR3 is TGCGCCAGCAGCCAAGAGCTAGCGGGATTTGGGACCCAGTACTTC. It specifies CASSQELAGFGTQYF.

J is TRBJ2-2 and V is TRBV4-1; no clear D gene. CDR1 is MGHRA, CDR2 YSYEKL, per germline. The germline V and J ends were trimmed by 5 bases and 3 bases, with 16 bases remaining between them. This CDR3 has 16 amino acids. CDR3 bases: TGCGCCAGCAGCTTCTTCACCCCAGATCACACCGGGGAGCTGTTTTTT. Translating gives CASSFFTPDHTGELFF.